The entry that follows covers one T cell receptor (beta chain) sequence. Its antigen remains unidentified. With only one base between it and a far larger clone, this is likely a read error. It was by two-round multiplex PCR that TCR beta CDR3 was amplified from genomic DNA. Round one of PCR was performed, and it used primers specific to each TRBV and TRBJ gene. TCRdb reprocessed the multiplex PCR reads via MiXCR and lists one record per CDR3 protein. Altogether some 39,000 distinct CDR3 sequences are present, around 22% being singletons, with the ten largest covering under 30%. This sample stems from a study of prognosis after radiotherapy for stage I lung cancer. In the study overall: The authors enrolled stage I non-small cell lung cancer patients between 2018 and January 2019. Among the non-small cell lung cancer patients, all were considered medically inoperable. Delivery of radiotherapy was by SBRT in 3 to 5 fractions at a biologically effective dose of at least 100 Gy. General observations from the study: Any tumor specificity that the expanded TCR clones may have had was not determined.

Germline V gene sequence: CDR1 MNHEY, CDR2 SVGEGT. The germline V and J ends were trimmed by 7 bases and 5 bases, with 17 bases remaining between them. The CDR3 has 14 amino acids. This receptor was taken from a donor aged 50 or older with non-small cell lung cancer. The sample consisted of PBMCs, taken before or after stereotactic body radiation therapy (not recorded which). The chain is built from TRBV6-2 or TRBV6-3 and TRBJ2-5; D not certain. CDR3 sequence: CASIRLTPRETQYF. DNA of the CDR3: TGTGCCAGCATTAGACTTACCCCACGGGAGACCCAGTACTTC.